The next 10 T cell receptor beta chains were all read from a single sample in a study of T cell repertoires in cytomegalovirus infection. MiXCR was run by TCRdb on the reads, yielding one entry per CDR3 protein. The data show under 200,000 distinct CDR3 sequences, roughly 9% seen once. The material sequenced was PBMCs. The receptors derive from a human donor in good health (CMV status not recorded). Some clones in this sample may be carry-over from other donors' samples.

The rearrangement links TRBV4-3 to TRBJ2-7; D possibly corresponds to TRBD1 (5 bases). Germline lookup yields CDR1 LGHNA and CDR2 YSLEER. The CDR3 consists of 13 residues. V was pared by 1 base and J by 4 bases, with 8 bases between. The CDR3: CASSQARGYEQYF. The CDR3 DNA reads TGCGCCAGCAGCCAAGCAAGGGGATACGAGCAGTACTTC.

This clonotype was found many times. J is TRBJ2-7 and V is TRBV27; TRBD2 might be the D (6 bases). V was shortened by 8 bases and J by 3 bases, with 14 bases between the two germline ends. From germline, CDR1 is MNHEY and CDR2 SMNVEV (reference sequence). The CDR3 is 13 amino acids. The CDR3 is CASGPGLLYEQYF. CDR3 nucleotide sequence: TGTGCCAGCGGCCCGGGACTCCTCTACGAGCAGTACTTC.

The V gene is TRBV11-2, the J gene TRBJ2-7; 7 nucleotides agree with TRBD2. This CDR3 is 14 amino acids long. CDR1 SGHAT and CDR2 FQNNGV come from the germline V gene. Unmatched junction bases numbered 8, after V lost 5 bases and J lost 4 bases. CDR3 in amino acids: CASSPRGGLYEQYF. Here the CDR3 DNA reads TGTGCCAGCAGCCCCCGCGGGGGTCTATACGAGCAGTACTTC.

This clonotype occurred many times. The chain joins TRBV19 to TRBJ1-1; no clear D. The V gene lost 4 bases and the J gene lost 6 bases, with 12 bases spanning the gap. Germline V CDR1 and CDR2: LNHDA, SQIVND (reference sequence). CDR3 length equals 13 residues. The DNA for the CDR3 is TGTGCCAGTAGTAGAGACGGGATACCTGAAGCTTTCTTT. It specifies CASSRDGIPEAFF.

This clonotype was found many times. The chain links TRBV7-6 to TRBJ2-3; D is perhaps TRBD2 (5 bases). The CDR3 runs to 14 residues. Germline V gives CDR1 SGHVS, CDR2 FNYEAQ. Trimming removed 5 bases from V and 2 bases from J, with 11 bases in between. In DNA, the CDR3 is TGTGCCAGCAGCCGATCGGGGTTCACAGATACGCAGTATTTT. Translating gives CASSRSGFTDTQYF.

This clonotype appeared a few times. The chain employs TRBV7-9 and TRBJ1-5; D call uncertain. Germline CDR1 is SEHNR and CDR2 is FQNEAQ (reference sequence). The CDR3 runs to 16 residues. V shed 1 base and J shed 2 bases, with 12 bases lying between them. CDR3 protein: CASSLGLVLGNQPQHF. Here the CDR3 DNA reads TGTGCCAGCAGCTTAGGATTGGTATTGGGCAATCAGCCCCAGCATTTT. Combining the CDR3 with reference TRBV7-9 and TRBJ1-5 gives the whole variable domain DTGVSQNPRHKITKRGQNVTFRCDPISEHNRLYWYRQTLGQGPEFLTYFQNEAQLEKSRLLSDRFSAERPKGSFSTLEIQRTEQGDSAMYLCASSLGLVLGNQPQHFGDGTRLSIL.

On this clonotype: With a much larger clone just one base away, this may be a read error. The limits of the CDR3 on the DNA are not certain, so only TCRdb's listed CDR3 is given. The chain recombines TRBV28 with TRBJ1-2; no DNA check was done on the table's D call, TRBD1. The germline CDR1 and CDR2 sequences are MDHEN and SYDVKM. The CDR3 comprises 14 residues, both ends counted. Here the CDR3 reads CAILTPGPTYGCTF.

This clonotype came up many times. This sequence joins TRBV6-2 or TRBV6-3 and TRBJ1-2; maybe TRBD1 (5 bases). The CDR3 extends over 13 amino acids. CDR1 and CDR2 (germline): MNHEY, SVGEGT. V was cut by 2 bases and J by 2 bases, with 6 bases left in between. The CDR3 reads CASSYPGNYGYTF. The CDR3, as DNA: TGTGCCAGCAGTTACCCAGGGAACTATGGCTACACCTTC.

This clonotype was counted at least ten times. J is TRBJ2-1 and V is TRBV7-2; 7 nucleotides line up with TRBD1. Trimming at V came to 4 bases and at J to 6 bases, leaving 9 bases not matched to a gene. This CDR3 is built from 15 residues. Germline V CDR1 and CDR2: SGHTA, FQGNSA. CDR3 in DNA: TGTGCCAGCAGCTCCAAAGGGGGACAGTTCAATGAGCAGTTCTTC. Encoded protein: CASSSKGGQFNEQFF.

In this sample, this clonotype turned up many times. The chain carries TRBV7-2 and TRBJ2-7; D tentatively fits TRBD1 or TRBD2 (5 bases each). CDR1 and CDR2 from the germline V gene are SGHTA and FQGNSA. The length of the CDR3 is 17 residues. V lost 7 bases and J 4 bases, leaving 26 bases between the germline ends. Written as DNA, the CDR3 is TGTGCCAGCACCCTTTATGGGGCTGGAACAGGCGGGTACGAGCAGTACTTC. Translating it yields CASTLYGAGTGGYEQYF.